In its sample, the clone carrying this T cell receptor beta chain was seen a few times. What it binds is not known. The data are from a study of glioma-infiltrating T cells. CDR3 length equals 15 residues. The V and J ends lost 5 bases and 5 bases, in that order; junction bases with no gene match: 9. Germline V gene lookup returns CDR1 SGHTA and CDR2 FQGTGA. Amplification of TCR alpha and beta CDR3 regions from RNA used iRepertoire nested multiplex PCR. One-step reverse transcription and amplification started from about 100-400 ng of tissue mRNA or PBMC total RNA. TCRdb reanalysed the multiplex PCR reads using MiXCR and keeps one entry per CDR3 protein. The data hold more than 95,000 distinct CDR3 sequences, with around 28% observed a single time. Overall study findings and caveats: Tissue and blood shared very few CDR3 sequences.

The TCR originated in a human donor with low-grade glioma or glioblastoma, undergoing nonglioma brain surgery, or in good health (not recorded which). The sample comprised glioma tissue, nonneoplastic brain tissue, or PBMCs (not recorded which). The chain couples TRBV7-3 to TRBJ2-5, with TRBD1 matching 9 bases. As DNA, the CDR3 is TGTGCCAGCAGCGTCCTAGGGACAGGGTTTGAGACCCAGTACTTC. Translated, it gives CASSVLGTGFETQYF.